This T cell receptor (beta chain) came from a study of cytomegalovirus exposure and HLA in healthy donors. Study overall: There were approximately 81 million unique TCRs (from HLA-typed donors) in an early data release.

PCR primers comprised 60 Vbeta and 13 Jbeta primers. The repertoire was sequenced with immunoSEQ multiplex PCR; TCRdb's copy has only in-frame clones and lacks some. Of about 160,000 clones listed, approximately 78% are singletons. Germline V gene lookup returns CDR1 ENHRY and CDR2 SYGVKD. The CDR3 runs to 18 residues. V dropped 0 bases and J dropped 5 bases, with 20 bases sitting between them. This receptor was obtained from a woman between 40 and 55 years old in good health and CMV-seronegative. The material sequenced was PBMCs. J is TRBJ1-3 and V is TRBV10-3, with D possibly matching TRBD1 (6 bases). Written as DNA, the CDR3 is TGTGCCATCAGTGAGTCGATGTCCGGACAGTTTTTGAGAAACACCATATATTTT. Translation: CAISESMSGQFLRNTIYF.